The clone carrying this T cell receptor (beta chain) was detected once. Its antigen is unidentified. The J segment lost 0 bases and the V segment lost 1 base, leaving 6 bases of the junction unmatched. CDR3 length: 18 amino acids. Germline-derived CDR1 and CDR2 are SGDLS and YYNGEE. The sample originates from a study of cytomegalovirus exposure and HLA in healthy donors. General study points: In most subjects, TCR beta sequences reportedly gave accurate predictions of HLA-A and HLA-B alleles. In a later analysis, DRB1 alleles had the most associated TCRs; HLA-C alleles the fewest.

A multiplex PCR was run with 60 Vbeta primers and 13 Jbeta primers. The assay was immunoSEQ multiplex PCR, and TCRdb's table has in-frame clones only and misses some. Of 100,000 to 150,000 clones detected, more than 65% appear once; the ten largest clones hold roughly 2.7%. V gene TRBV9 combines with J gene TRBJ2-6; 8 bases are shared with TRBD2. The sequencing input was PBMCs. The sequence was collected from a man aged 50-59 years in good health and CMV-seronegative. CDR3 protein: CASSVRGGGSSGANVLTF. Written as DNA, the CDR3 is TGTGCCAGCAGCGTACGGGGCGGGGGGAGCTCTGGGGCCAACGTCCTGACTTTC.